This TCR beta chain was sequenced for a study of graft-versus-host responses after intestinal transplantation. Across the study: Multivisceral, liver-intestinal, or isolated intestinal transplants were received by the recipients. The recipients all started with anti-thymocyte globulin induction and then took tacrolimus and steroids for approximately 3 years.

The data were produced by immunoSEQ multiplex PCR, yet TCRdb's version contains in-frame clones alone and is incomplete. Of some 40,000 clones detected, 93% appear once; the ten largest clones hold less than 4%. This clone was observed once. This CDR3 region has 14 residues. Trimming cost V 7 bases and J 3 bases; bases outside gene matches: 6. Germline CDR1 reads MNHNY; CDR2 reads SVGAGI (reference sequence). This clonotype was obtained from a human patient who received an intestinal transplant, so some T cells may come from the graft donor. V is TRBV6-6 and J is TRBJ2-4; TRBD2 aligns across 7 bases. Material: PBMCs, obtained roughly 110 weeks after intestinal transplantation. The CDR3 spells CASTGEGFKNIQYF. CDR3 in DNA: TGTGCCAGCACGGGGGAGGGTTTCAAAAACATTCAGTACTTC.